The rows below give T cell receptor beta chains drawn from one sample of a study of T cell repertoires in cytomegalovirus infection. TCRdb reanalysed the reads using MiXCR and keeps one entry per CDR3 protein. The table includes roughly 180,000 distinct CDR3 sequences, approximately 17% detected once. The material sequenced was CD8+ T cells from PBMCs. The source of these receptors is a human donor in good health (CMV status not recorded). Some clones in this sample may be carry-over from other donors' samples. CDR3s include the opening cysteine and the closing phenylalanine or tryptophan. The order of the fields is J gene, clone size, D gene, V gene, CDR3 protein, CDR3 DNA. The D gene is left open where the match is weak. Where a row states a size, it is once, few, many or the class of an expanded clone; other rows omit it.

>TRBJ2-7|few|NA|TRBV24-1
CATSASWASYEQYF
TGTGCCACCAGTGCTTCCTGGGCCTCCTACGAGCAGTACTTC
>TRBJ2-1|NA|TRBD1|TRBV11-1
CASSLYSTSVDRVIPDEQFF
TGTGCCAGCAGCCTATATTCAACGTCGGTAGACAGGGTAATTCCGGATGAGCAGTTCTTC
>TRBJ1-1|NA|NA|TRBV7-9
CASSLELGMNTEAFF
TGTGCCAGCAGCTTAGAGCTGGGCATGAACACTGAAGCTTTCTTT
>TRBJ2-2|NA|NA|TRBV5-1
CASNPQIGYTGELFF
TGCGCCAGCAATCCACAAATCGGGTACACCGGGGAGCTGTTTTTT
>TRBJ1-1|NA|NA|TRBV7-8
CASSPGVWAMNTEAFF
TGTGCCAGCAGCCCCGGCGTCTGGGCCATGAACACTGAAGCTTTCTTT
>TRBJ1-1|NA|NA|TRBV29-1
CSVVPGWNEAFF
TGCAGCGTTGTCCCGGGATGGAATGAAGCTTTCTTT
>TRBJ1-1|NA|NA|TRBV12-3/TRBV12-4
CASRPGILNTEAFF
TGTGCCAGCAGGCCAGGGATACTGAACACTGAAGCTTTCTTT
>TRBJ2-3|few|NA|TRBV6-6
CASSRPTRTLTDTQYF
TGTGCCAGCAGTCGGCCGACAAGGACCCTCACAGATACGCAGTATTTT
>TRBJ2-5|NA|NA|TRBV7-6
CASSSLTEETQYF
TGTGCCAGCAGCTCACTGACAGAAGAGACCCAGTACTTC
>TRBJ2-3|NA|NA|TRBV7-2
CASSFRDFADTQYF
TGTGCCAGCAGCTTCCGGGACTTCGCAGATACGCAGTATTTT
>TRBJ2-3|NA|NA|TRBV5-1
CASSLGSTSTDTQYF
TGCGCCAGCAGCTTGGGGTCTACTAGCACAGATACGCAGTATTTT
>TRBJ1-2|few|NA|TRBV6-1
CASSEIGTAYGYTF
TGTGCCAGCAGTGAAATTGGGACGGCCTATGGCTACACCTTC
>TRBJ2-7|NA|NA|TRBV7-8
CASSDRSYEQYF
TGTGCCAGCAGTGACAGGTCCTACGAGCAGTACTTC
>TRBJ2-1|many|NA|TRBV7-8
CASSLEGISSYNEQFF
TGTGCCAGCAGCTTAGAAGGGATAAGCTCCTACAATGAGCAGTTCTTC
>TRBJ2-5|NA|TRBD2|TRBV14
CASSQDGASGEETQYF
TGTGCCAGCAGCCAAGATGGGGCTAGCGGGGAAGAGACCCAGTACTTC
>TRBJ2-7|NA|TRBD1|TRBV5-6
CASSSPPGQGPYEQYF
TGTGCCAGCAGCTCACCACCGGGACAGGGCCCTTACGAGCAGTACTTC
>TRBJ1-6|NA|NA|TRBV28
CASNPIILSSYNSPLHF
TGTGCCAGCAACCCGATCATATTAAGCTCCTATAATTCACCCCTCCACTTT
>TRBJ2-3|NA|NA|TRBV20-1
CSAPDWADTQYF
TGCAGTGCGCCCGACTGGGCAGATACGCAGTATTTT
>TRBJ2-5|NA|TRBD2|TRBV28
CASSFDPGGTQETQYF
TGTGCCAGCAGTTTCGACCCGGGGGGTACACAAGAGACCCAGTACTTC
>TRBJ2-7|NA|TRBD2|TRBV6-6
CASSPTSGDDEQYF
TGTGCCAGCAGCCCGACTAGCGGGGACGACGAGCAGTACTTC
>TRBJ2-1|NA|NA|TRBV20-1
CSARGAGDGNEQFF
TGCAGTGCTAGAGGGGCAGGGGACGGGAATGAGCAGTTCTTC
>TRBJ2-7|NA|NA|TRBV5-6
CASSWDRTLPYEQYF
TGTGCCAGCAGCTGGGACCGTACTCTACCCTACGAGCAGTACTTC
>TRBJ2-1|few|TRBD2|TRBV15
CATSGAGDEQFF
TGTGCCACCAGCGGAGCGGGGGATGAGCAGTTCTTC
>TRBJ2-2|few|NA|TRBV7-2
CASSFVLNTGELFF
TGTGCCAGCAGCTTCGTGTTGAACACCGGGGAGCTGTTTTTT
>TRBJ2-1|few|NA|TRBV5-6
CASGALNEQFF
TGTGCCAGCGGAGCACTCAATGAGCAGTTCTTC
>TRBJ2-3|NA|TRBD2|TRBV6-5
CASSFLSGLAGGTDTQYF
TGTGCCAGCAGTTTCCTTTCTGGACTAGCGGGGGGCACAGATACGCAGTATTTT
>TRBJ2-1|many|NA|TRBV7-2
CASSLNGGPYNEQFF
TGTGCCAGCAGCTTAAATGGAGGGCCCTACAATGAGCAGTTCTTC
>TRBJ1-6|NA|NA|TRBV28
CASGSTAQSSYNSPLHF
TGTGCCAGCGGATCGACCGCCCAGAGCTCCTATAATTCACCCCTCCACTTT
>TRBJ1-1|NA|NA|TRBV7-2
CASSSFGLNTEAFF
TGTGCCAGCAGCTCTTTCGGGTTAAACACTGAAGCTTTCTTT
>TRBJ2-1|many|NA|TRBV28
CASSPGGEAYNEQFF
TGTGCCAGCAGTCCAGGTGGGGAAGCCTACAATGAGCAGTTCTTC
>TRBJ2-7|few|TRBD2|TRBV27
CASSPLGLAGEQYF
TGTGCCAGCAGTCCACTCGGACTAGCGGGGGAGCAGTACTTC
>TRBJ1-1|NA|TRBD1|TRBV7-9
CASRPADRGITEAFF
TGTGCCAGCAGACCCGCGGACAGGGGTATCACTGAAGCTTTCTTT
>TRBJ2-3|few|TRBD2|TRBV12-3/TRBV12-4
CASSLLTSGVSTDTQYF
TGTGCCAGCAGTCTCTTGACTAGCGGGGTAAGCACAGATACGCAGTATTTT
>TRBJ2-1|NA|NA|TRBV7-6
CASSLRMFGNEQFF
TGTGCCAGCAGCTTAAGGATGTTTGGGAATGAGCAGTTCTTC
>TRBJ2-1|few|TRBD2|TRBV14
CASSQALAGASSQFF
TGTGCCAGCAGCCAAGCCCTAGCGGGGGCCTCCTCACAGTTCTTC
>TRBJ2-3|NA|TRBD2|TRBV4-3
CASSQVWRGGAEDTQYF
TGCGCCAGCAGCCAAGTGTGGCGGGGGGGCGCTGAAGATACGCAGTATTTT
>TRBJ1-6|NA|NA|TRBV12-5
CASGEGYSPLHF
TGTGCTAGTGGGGAAGGTTATTCACCCCTCCACTTT
>TRBJ1-5|NA|TRBD1|TRBV6-6
CASSLQGARGQPQHF
TGTGCCAGCAGTTTACAGGGGGCGAGGGGGCAGCCCCAGCATTTT
>TRBJ2-1|NA|TRBD1|TRBV4-3
CASSQQGQGSYNEQFF
TGCGCCAGCAGCCAACAAGGACAGGGCTCCTACAATGAGCAGTTCTTC
>TRBJ2-2|many|NA|TRBV11-2
CASSRRGNTGELFF
TGTGCCAGCAGTCGACGGGGTAACACCGGGGAGCTGTTTTTT
>TRBJ2-2|NA|NA|TRBV5-6
CASSFLAASNTGELFF
TGTGCCAGCAGCTTCTTGGCGGCCTCGAACACCGGGGAGCTGTTTTTT
>TRBJ2-7|few|NA|TRBV7-9
CASSLGSQPSYEQYF
TGTGCCAGCAGCTTAGGCAGTCAACCCTCCTACGAGCAGTACTTC
>TRBJ2-2|few|NA|TRBV12-3/TRBV12-4
CASSWTSPGPTGELFF
TGTGCCAGCAGTTGGACATCTCCAGGGCCTACCGGGGAGCTGTTTTTT
>TRBJ1-1|NA|TRBD1|TRBV5-6
CASSVRDRGLYTEAFF
TGTGCCAGCAGCGTGAGGGACAGGGGGCTCTATACTGAAGCTTTCTTT
>TRBJ1-4|few|NA|TRBV6-6
CASSYLLRAANEKLFF
TGTGCCAGCAGTTATCTGTTGAGGGCGGCTAATGAAAAACTGTTTTTT
>TRBJ2-5|NA|TRBD2|TRBV7-8
CASSWDPGTSGGIYQETQYF
TGTGCCAGCAGCTGGGACCCCGGGACTAGCGGGGGGATTTATCAAGAGACCCAGTACTTC
>TRBJ2-3|NA|NA|TRBV20-1
CSARDLYRGPDTQYF
TGCAGTGCTAGAGATCTCTATCGGGGCCCAGATACGCAGTATTTT
>TRBJ1-1|many|NA|TRBV2
CASSLSRDTEAFF
TGTGCCAGCAGTCTGAGCCGGGACACTGAAGCTTTCTTT
>TRBJ1-1|NA|NA|TRBV6-2/TRBV6-3
CASTLLPWGNTEAFF
TGTGCCAGCACCTTACTCCCATGGGGGAACACTGAAGCTTTCTTT
>TRBJ2-6|few|NA|TRBV4-2
CASSQDPSGAHLTGANVLTF
TGTGCCAGCAGCCAAGATCCGTCGGGGGCGCACCTCACTGGGGCCAACGTCCTGACTTTC
>TRBJ2-7|few|TRBD2|TRBV7-2
CASSPMTSGYEQYF
TGTGCCAGCAGCCCGATGACTAGCGGATACGAGCAGTACTTC
>TRBJ2-1|many|TRBD2|TRBV6-5
CASSYSGEGDDQFF
TGTGCCAGCAGTTACTCGGGGGAGGGTGACGACCAGTTCTTC
>TRBJ1-1|few|NA|TRBV12-3/TRBV12-4
CASRMNTEAFF
TGTGCCAGCAGGATGAACACTGAAGCTTTCTTT
>TRBJ2-2|few|NA|TRBV7-2
CASLGPFKAGELFF
TGTGCCAGCCTCGGCCCCTTTAAGGCCGGGGAGCTGTTTTTT
>TRBJ1-2|NA|NA|TRBV28
CASSPLVVIAYGEGYTF
TGTGCCAGCAGTCCCCTTGTCGTGATCGCTTATGGTGAGGGCTACACCTTC
>TRBJ2-5|few|NA|TRBV7-8
CASSLDSIQETQYF
TGTGCCAGCAGCTTAGACTCAATCCAAGAGACCCAGTACTTC
>TRBJ2-7|NA|NA|TRBV7-9
CASSLTHEQYF
TGTGCCAGCAGCTTAACGCACGAGCAGTACTTC
>TRBJ2-3|few|NA|TRBV9
CASSVEGAGGATDTQYF
TGTGCCAGCAGCGTCGAGGGGGCCGGGGGAGCCACAGATACGCAGTATTTT